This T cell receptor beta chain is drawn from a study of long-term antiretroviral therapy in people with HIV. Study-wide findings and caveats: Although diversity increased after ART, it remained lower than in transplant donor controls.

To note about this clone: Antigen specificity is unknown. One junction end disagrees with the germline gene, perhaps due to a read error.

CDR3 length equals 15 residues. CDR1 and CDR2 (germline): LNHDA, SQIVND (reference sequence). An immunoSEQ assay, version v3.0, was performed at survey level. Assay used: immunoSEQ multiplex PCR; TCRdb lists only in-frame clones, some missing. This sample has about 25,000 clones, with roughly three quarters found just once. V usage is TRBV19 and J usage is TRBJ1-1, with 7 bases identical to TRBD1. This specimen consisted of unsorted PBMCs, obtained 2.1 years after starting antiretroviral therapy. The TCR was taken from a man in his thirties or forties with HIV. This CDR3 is CASSLEGGWSTEAFF. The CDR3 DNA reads TGTGCCAGTAGTTTAGAAGGGGGCTGGAGCACTGAAGCTTTCTTT.